Listed here are 5 T cell receptor beta chains from one sample, sequenced in a study of cytomegalovirus exposure and HLA in healthy donors. This PCR relied on a set of 60 Vbeta primers and 13 Jbeta primers. Sequenced by immunoSEQ multiplex PCR; TCRdb stores in-frame clones only, minus some. Of almost 85,000 clones in the sample, around four fifths were seen once. Specimen: PBMCs. The receptors stem from a male donor in good health and CMV-seropositive.

This chain joins TRBV21-1 and TRBJ1-4; the table's D call, TRBD1, was not checked against the DNA. TRBV21-1 is termed a pseudogene. This CDR3 comprises 15 residues. The CDR3 loop is CASSFPTGPEEKLFF. The CDR3, as DNA: TGTGCCAGCAGCTTTCCGACAGGGCCGGAGGAAAAACTGTTTTTT.

This clone has only one observation. The chain has TRBV5-1 and TRBJ1-4; D not resolved. CDR3 size: 17 residues. The germline V and J ends were trimmed by 4 bases and 0 bases, with 16 bases remaining between them. Germline lookup yields CDR1 SGHRS and CDR2 YFSETQ. Here the CDR3 reads CASSPGGRITTNEKLFF. CDR3 DNA sequence: TGCGCCAGCAGCCCGGGAGGGCGCATTACAACTAATGAAAAACTGTTTTTT.

In its sample, this clone was seen a few times. The V gene is TRBV5-6, the J gene TRBJ2-7; TRBD1 agrees at 9 bases. With V trimmed by 4 bases and J by 5 bases, 7 bases remained unmatched. Germline CDR1 SGHDT, CDR2 YYEEEE. This CDR3 region has 14 residues. CDR3 DNA sequence: TGTGCCAGCAGCCTTACAGGGGGCCTCGACGAGCAGTACTTC. Protein product: CASSLTGGLDEQYF.

The V and J genes are TRBV25-1 and TRBJ2-3; D uncertain. The V gene's germline CDR1 is MGHDK and CDR2 SYGVNS. The ends were cut back, 4 bases at V and 2 bases at J, with 7 bases in the middle. There are 13 residues in the CDR3. The CDR3 sequence: CASSARFTDTQYF. The CDR3 DNA follows: TGTGCCAGCAGTGCTCGTTTCACAGATACGCAGTATTTT. The complete variable domain, with remaining parts taken from reference TRBV25-1 and TRBJ2-3, reads EADIYQTPRYLVIGTGKKITLECSQTMGHDKMYWYQQDPGMELHLIHYSYGVNSTEKGDLSSESTVSRIRTEHFPLTLESARPSHTSQYLCASSARFTDTQYFGPGTRLTVL.

Many counts were recorded for this clone. V usage is TRBV2 and J usage is TRBJ2-7; D perhaps matches TRBD2 (6 bases). CDR1 and CDR2 from the germline V gene are SNHLY and FYNNEI. This CDR3 spans 15 amino acids. Trimming stripped 4 bases from V and 6 bases from J, with 19 bases between. The CDR3 nucleotides are TGTGCCAGCAGTGCTGAGGGAGGAACCATTAGCGAGCAGTACTTC. Translating it yields CASSAEGGTISEQYF.